This T cell receptor beta chain is drawn from a study of blood T cell repertoires in COVID-19. Overall study context: The analysed material was cDNA or gDNA that came from T cells, B-cell-depleted T cells, or PBMCs.

Seattle cases were enrolled at active infection and followed longitudinally. CDR1 is SGHRS and CDR2 is YFSETQ in the germline V gene. The CDR3 length is 13 residues. Trimming took off 0 bases at V and 7 bases at J, with 10 bases between the two ends. Authors' data handling: Cell counts per sample came from amplifying reference gene primers. Sequencing was performed with immunoSEQ multiplex PCR; in TCRdb, only in-frame clones are kept and a portion is missing. V and J calls plus clone size are reproduced from that table; the DNA served to infer D and trimming. Of 150,000 to 250,000 clones listed, less than 95% are singletons.

Sequencing input: peripheral blood. The chain recombines TRBV5-1 with TRBJ1-2; a possible D gene is TRBD1 (5 bases). The receptor was derived from a man aged 30 to 39 with COVID-19, enrolled during active disease. As DNA, the CDR3 is TGCGCCAGCAGCTTGGCAGGGATCGGTGGCTACACCTTC. Protein: CASSLAGIGGYTF.